This TCR beta chain is drawn from a study of blood T cell repertoires in COVID-19. Study-wide background: The cDNA or gDNA used as material had been derived from T cells, B-cell-depleted T cells, or PBMCs.

Assay: immunoSEQ multiplex PCR; the TCRdb copy retains only in-frame clones and omits some. The sample shows approximately 260,000 clones, roughly four fifths of them seen only once. Researchers sorted participants into cohorts using their self-reported clinical history. This CDR3 is built from 16 residues. Sequenced: PBMCs or T cells enriched from blood (not recorded which). The V and J genes are TRBV21-1 and TRBJ2-2; the table's D call, TRBD1, was not checked against the DNA. TRBV21-1 is a pseudogene segment. This TCR derives from a man aged 25 to 45 with acute COVID-19. CDR3 sequence reads: CASRQMGQENTGELFF. CDR3 nucleotide sequence: TGTGCCAGCCGCCAGATGGGGCAGGAGAACACCGGGGAGCTGTTTTTT.